This T cell receptor beta chain was retrieved from a study of blood T cell repertoires in COVID-19. The protocol was immunoSEQ multiplex PCR, while the TCRdb copy is restricted to in-frame clones and leaves out a portion. This repertoire shows more than 200,000 clones, approximately 87% found once; its top ten account for under 3%. The V and J ends lost 7 bases and 3 bases, in that order; junction bases with no gene match: 5. Germline CDR1 SQVTM, CDR2 ANQGSEA. This CDR3 spans 14 amino acids. Specimen: peripheral blood. The origin of this receptor is a woman in her 70s with active or convalescent COVID-19. V gene TRBV29-1 combines with J gene TRBJ2-1; 11 nucleotides match TRBD1. DNA of the CDR3: TGCAGCGGGTGGACAGGGGGCTTCTACAATGAGCAGTTCTTC. Encoded protein: CSGWTGGFYNEQFF.